The entry that follows covers one T cell receptor beta chain sequence. The sample comes from a study of blood T cell repertoires in COVID-19. Study as a whole: Samples of COVID-19 (acute and convalescent) were obtained from the United States, Italy and Spain. PBMCs, B-cell-depleted T cells, or T cells provided the cDNA or gDNA that made up the material.

As originally analysed: It was from reference gene primer amplification that nucleated cell counts were estimated. The protocol was immunoSEQ multiplex PCR, while the TCRdb copy is restricted to in-frame clones and leaves out a portion. The DNA gave D and trimming, while V, J and clone size come from that table. The sample lists roughly 150,000 clones; about 82% were seen once. CDR3 length: 14 amino acids. The germline V gene has CDR1 LNHDA and CDR2 SQIVND (reference sequence). Trimming took 5 bases from V and 0 from J, leaving 10 bases between them. Followed over time, Seattle patients had been enrolled while infection was active.

Sequencing was carried out using peripheral blood. This clonotype was obtained from a woman older than 75 with COVID-19, enrolled during active disease. This chain links TRBV19 with TRBJ1-2; D is uncertain. CDR3 DNA sequence: TGTGCCAGTAGTCCAGGCGTCGCTAACTATGGCTACACCTTC. Encoded protein: CASSPGVANYGYTF.